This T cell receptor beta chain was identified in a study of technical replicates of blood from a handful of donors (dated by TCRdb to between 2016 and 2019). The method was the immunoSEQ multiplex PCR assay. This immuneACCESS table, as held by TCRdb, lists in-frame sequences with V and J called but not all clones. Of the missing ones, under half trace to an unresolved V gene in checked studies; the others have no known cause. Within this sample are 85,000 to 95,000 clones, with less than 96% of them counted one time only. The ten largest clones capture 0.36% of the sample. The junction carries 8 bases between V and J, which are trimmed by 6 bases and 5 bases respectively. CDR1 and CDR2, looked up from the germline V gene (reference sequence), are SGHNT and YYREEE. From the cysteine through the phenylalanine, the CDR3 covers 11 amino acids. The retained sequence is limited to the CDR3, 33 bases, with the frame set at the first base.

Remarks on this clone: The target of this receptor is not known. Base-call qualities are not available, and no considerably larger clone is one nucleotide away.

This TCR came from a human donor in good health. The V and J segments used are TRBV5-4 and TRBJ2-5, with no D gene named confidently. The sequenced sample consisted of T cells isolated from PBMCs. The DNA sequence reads TGTGCCAGCAAGTCCCAGGAGACCCAGTACTTC. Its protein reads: CASKSQETQYF.